A selection of T cell receptor beta chains follows, all from one sample in a study of T cells in localized non-small cell lung cancer. Some clones are missing from TCRdb's copy, which holds only in-frame ones; the method was immunoSEQ multiplex PCR. The sample lists about 39,000 clones, about 76% occurring once. Material: PBMCs, obtained before any cancer treatment. The source is a woman aged 35 to 70 with stage II squamous cell lung carcinoma. CDR3s include the opening cysteine and the closing phenylalanine or tryptophan. D genes are given only for firm matches. Part of the rows lack a size; the others show once, few, many or a class for expanded clones.

len | j_gene | abundance | d_gene | v_gene | CDR3aa | CDR3nt
14 | TRBJ2-5 | NA | NA | TRBV2 | CASRSSGRPETQYF | TGTGCCAGCAGAAGTTCGGGACGCCCGGAGACCCAGTACTTC
15 | TRBJ2-2 | NA | NA | TRBV6-5 | CASSSSGTGTGELFF | TGTGCCAGCAGTTCGTCCGGGACGGGCACCGGGGAGCTGTTTTTT
15 | TRBJ2-3 | NA | NA | TRBV7-6 | CASSLTGGVADTQYF | TGTGCCAGCAGCCTGACAGGCGGGGTAGCAGATACGCAGTATTTT
14 | TRBJ2-5 | NA | NA | TRBV5-1 | CASSLEAGVETQYF | TGCGCCAGCAGCTTGGAGGCAGGGGTAGAGACCCAGTACTTC
14 | TRBJ1-6 | NA | TRBD1 | TRBV5-1 | CASSLGQGSSPLHF | TGCGCCAGCAGCTTGGGACAGGGTAGTTCACCCCTCCACTTT
16 | TRBJ2-3 | few | TRBD1 | TRBV5-4 | CASTRAGQGFADTQYF | TGTGCCAGCACAAGGGCTGGACAGGGATTTGCAGATACGCAGTATTTT
14 | TRBJ2-7 | NA | NA | TRBV5-1 | CASMSTAPSYEQYF | TGCGCCAGCATGTCCACGGCACCCTCCTACGAGCAGTACTTC
13 | TRBJ2-3 | NA | NA | TRBV5-6 | CASSLFGGDTQYF | TGTGCCAGCAGCTTGTTCGGCGGAGATACGCAGTATTTT
12 | TRBJ2-7 | NA | NA | TRBV6-5 | CASSYDGDEQYF | TGTGCCAGCAGTTACGATGGGGACGAGCAGTACTTC
14 | TRBJ2-4 | NA | NA | TRBV6-1 | CASSLRDGKNIQYF | TGTGCCAGCAGTCTGCGGGACGGAAAAAACATTCAGTACTTC
12 | TRBJ2-5 | NA | NA | TRBV7-2 | CASSRQQETQYF | TGTGCCAGCAGTCGACAACAAGAGACCCAGTACTTC
14 | TRBJ1-1 | NA | NA | TRBV28 | CVSSAYQGHTEAFF | TGTGTCAGCAGTGCCTACCAGGGGCACACTGAAGCTTTCTTT
12 | TRBJ2-1 | NA | TRBD2 | TRBV29-1 | CSAGTINNEQFF | TGCAGCGCCGGGACTATTAACAATGAGCAGTTCTTC
19 | TRBJ2-4 | NA | NA | TRBV7-3 | CASSPYSPRTLRGGNIQYF | TGTGCCAGCAGCCCATATAGTCCGAGGACGCTCCGTGGGGGAAACATTCAGTACTTC
13 | TRBJ1-1 | NA | NA | TRBV5-4 | CASRSRPDTEAFF | TGTGCCAGCAGATCTCGTCCGGACACTGAAGCTTTCTTT
12 | TRBJ2-6 | once | NA | TRBV5-6 | CASSFGANVLTF | TGTGCCAGCAGCTTTGGGGCCAACGTCCTGACTTTC
12 | TRBJ2-3 | NA | NA | TRBV11-2 | CASSSLVDTQYF | TGTGCCAGCAGCTCGTTGGTAGATACGCAGTATTTT
14 | TRBJ2-7 | NA | TRBD1 | TRBV19 | CASSLRTGSYEQYF | TGTGCCAGCTCGCTAAGGACAGGCTCCTACGAGCAGTACTTC
15 | TRBJ1-6 | NA | TRBD1 | TRBV28 | CASSFTGGMNSPLHF | TGTGCCAGCAGTTTCACAGGGGGTATGAATTCACCCCTCCACTTT
15 | TRBJ2-2 | NA | TRBD1 | TRBV27 | CASRRWQGVPGELFF | TGTGCCAGCAGGCGCTGGCAGGGGGTACCCGGGGAGCTGTTTTTT
17 | TRBJ2-4 | many | NA | TRBV28 | CASSSTKLRLAKNIQYF | TGTGCCAGCAGTTCTACAAAACTCCGGCTAGCCAAAAACATTCAGTACTTC
16 | TRBJ2-3 | NA | TRBD2 | TRBV5-1 | CASSAGLAGGGDTQYF | TGCGCCAGCAGCGCGGGACTAGCGGGAGGAGGAGATACGCAGTATTTT
14 | TRBJ1-3 | NA | NA | TRBV6-5 | CASRGVSSGNTIYF | TGTGCCAGCCGAGGGGTGAGCTCTGGAAACACCATATATTTT
13 | TRBJ2-5 | NA | NA | TRBV28 | CASSFGGQETQYF | TGTGCCAGCAGTTTCGGGGGCCAAGAGACCCAGTACTTC
14 | TRBJ2-1 | NA | TRBD2 | TRBV5-1 | CATRLGGAYNEQFF | TGCGCCACCAGGCTGGGGGGGGCCTACAATGAGCAGTTCTTC
15 | TRBJ2-1 | NA | NA | TRBV6-5 | CASSYAWSARNEQFF | TGTGCCAGCAGTTACGCCTGGAGTGCGAGGAATGAGCAGTTCTTC
14 | TRBJ2-5 | NA | NA | TRBV28 | CASSSPGKKETQYF | TGTGCCAGCAGTTCCCCGGGAAAGAAAGAGACCCAGTACTTC
12 | TRBJ2-3 | few | NA | TRBV7-2 | CASSPFSDTQYF | TGTGCCAGCAGCCCCTTTAGCGATACGCAGTATTTT
14 | TRBJ1-1 | NA | TRBD1 | TRBV27 | CASSFGTGGVGAFF | TGTGCCAGCAGTTTCGGGACAGGGGGGGTGGGAGCTTTCTTT
12 | TRBJ1-2 | NA | NA | TRBV28 | CASSFRTFPDTF | TGTGCCAGCAGTTTTCGGACCTTTCCTGACACCTTC
13 | TRBJ1-5 | NA | NA | TRBV19 | CASSTQEGQPQHF | TGTGCCAGTAGTACCCAGGAGGGTCAGCCCCAGCATTTT
13 | TRBJ2-5 | NA | NA | TRBV7-9 | CASSLEGEETQYF | TGTGCCAGCAGCTTAGAGGGCGAAGAGACCCAGTACTTC
15 | TRBJ2-1 | NA | TRBD2 | TRBV19 | CASSGTSGRANEQFF | TGTGCCAGTAGCGGGACTAGCGGGAGGGCTAATGAGCAGTTCTTC